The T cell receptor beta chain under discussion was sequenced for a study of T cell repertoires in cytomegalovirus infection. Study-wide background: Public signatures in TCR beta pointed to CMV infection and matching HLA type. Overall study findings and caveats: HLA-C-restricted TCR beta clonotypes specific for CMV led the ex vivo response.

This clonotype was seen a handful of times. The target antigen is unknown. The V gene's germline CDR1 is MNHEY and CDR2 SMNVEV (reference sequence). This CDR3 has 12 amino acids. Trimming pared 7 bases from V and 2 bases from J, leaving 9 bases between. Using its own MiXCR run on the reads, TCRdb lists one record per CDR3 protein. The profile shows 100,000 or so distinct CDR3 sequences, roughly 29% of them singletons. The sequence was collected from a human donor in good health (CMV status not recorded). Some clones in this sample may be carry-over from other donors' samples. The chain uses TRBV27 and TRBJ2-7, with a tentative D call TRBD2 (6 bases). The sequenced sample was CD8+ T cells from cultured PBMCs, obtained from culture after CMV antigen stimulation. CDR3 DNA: TGTGCCAGCAAGGAGGGCACCTACGAGCAGTACTTC. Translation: CASKEGTYEQYF.